This T cell receptor (beta chain) comes out of a study of blood T cell repertoires in COVID-19. At the level of the study: The United States, Italy and Spain supplied acute and convalescent COVID-19 samples.

J was trimmed by 9 bases and V by 4 bases; bases with no gene match: 11. This CDR3 comprises 16 residues. Looked up from germline, CDR1 is SGHAT and CDR2 is FQNNGV. TCRdb's table, derived via immunoSEQ multiplex PCR, lists solely in-frame clones and lacks some. Of about 180,000 clones in the sample, approximately 89% were seen once. This chain links TRBV11-2 with TRBJ2-1; 11 positions match TRBD2. The TCR originated in a middle-aged man who had recovered from COVID-19. The specimen was PBMCs or T cells enriched from blood (not recorded which). The CDR3 spells CASSSIAGGLGIEQFF. CDR3 nucleotide sequence: TGTGCCAGCAGCTCCATAGCGGGGGGGCTGGGTATTGAGCAGTTCTTC.